The clone carrying this TCR beta chain was seen ten or more times. The antigen remains undetermined. One entry per CDR3 protein, called by TCRdb with MiXCR from the reads. The sample contains some 110,000 distinct CDR3 sequences, roughly a tenth of which appear only once. The data originate from a study of T cell repertoires in cytomegalovirus infection. As for the study in general: Public TCR beta signatures provided an indication of both CMV infection and a matching HLA type.

The V gene lost 3 bases and the J gene lost 0 bases, with 9 bases spanning the gap. The CDR3 is 14 residues long. Per the germline V gene, CDR1 is MNHEY and CDR2 is SVGEGT. General study points: Summed frequency of shared TCR beta families picked out CMV carriers who also had the relevant HLA. CMV-specific TCR beta clonotypes restricted by HLA-C were the ones dominating the ex vivo response.

The sample taken for sequencing was PBMCs, sequenced either directly or after in vitro stimulation (not recorded which). The gene calls are TRBV6-2 or TRBV6-3 and TRBJ2-7; D unresolved. The TCR originated in a human donor in good health (CMV status not recorded). Some clones in this sample may be carry-over from other donors' samples. As DNA, the CDR3 is TGTGCCAGCAGTTATTCTTGGATCTCCTACGAGCAGTACTTC. Residues: CASSYSWISYEQYF.